This T cell receptor (beta chain) was profiled in a study of T cells in Graves' hyperthyroidism and ophthalmopathy. Turning to the study itself: The blood sample was taken at first diagnosis, before treatment began.

This clonotype showed up many times. CDR1 is SGHTA and CDR2 is FQGNSA in the germline V gene. The CDR3 totals 15 residues. V gave up 2 bases and J gave up 1 base, with 11 bases separating them. RNA transcripts yielded amplified TCR beta CDR3 regions. A first-round RT-PCR of the TCR CDR3 used the HTBI primer set. TCRdb re-called the multiplex PCR reads with MiXCR, one entry per CDR3 protein. The sample carries some 300,000 distinct CDR3 sequences, around 19% recorded once. V is TRBV7-2 and J is TRBJ1-1; tentative D call: TRBD1 (5 bases). This receptor was taken from a man aged 45-65 years with Graves' ophthalmopathy. Sequences were obtained from blood. CDR3 nucleotides: TGTGCCAGCAGCTTATATGAGACAGCGAACACTGAAGCTTTCTTT. Translating it yields CASSLYETANTEAFF.